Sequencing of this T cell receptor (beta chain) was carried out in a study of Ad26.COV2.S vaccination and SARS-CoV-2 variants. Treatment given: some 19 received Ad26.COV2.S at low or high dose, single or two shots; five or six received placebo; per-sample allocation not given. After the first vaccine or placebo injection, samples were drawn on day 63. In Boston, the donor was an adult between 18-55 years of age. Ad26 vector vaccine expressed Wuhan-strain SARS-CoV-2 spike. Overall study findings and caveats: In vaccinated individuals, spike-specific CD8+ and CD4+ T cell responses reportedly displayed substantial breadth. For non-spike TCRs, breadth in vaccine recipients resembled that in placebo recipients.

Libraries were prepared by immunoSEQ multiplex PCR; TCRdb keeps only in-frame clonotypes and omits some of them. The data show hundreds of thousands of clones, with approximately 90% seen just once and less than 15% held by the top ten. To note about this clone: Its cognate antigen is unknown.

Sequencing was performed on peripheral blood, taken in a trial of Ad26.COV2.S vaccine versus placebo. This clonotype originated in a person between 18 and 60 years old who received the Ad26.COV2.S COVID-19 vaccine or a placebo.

Written as DNA, the CDR3 is TGTGCCATCAGTGTGGGACCTACAGGGGCCTCTGGAAACACCATATATTTT. Translating it yields CAISVGPTGASGNTIYF. V usage is TRBV10-3 and J usage is TRBJ1-3; 7 bases line up with TRBD1. Trimming took 4 bases from V and 0 from J; bases not matched to a gene: 9. Germline V gene data show CDR1 as ENHRY and CDR2 as SYGVKD. This CDR3 comprises 17 residues.